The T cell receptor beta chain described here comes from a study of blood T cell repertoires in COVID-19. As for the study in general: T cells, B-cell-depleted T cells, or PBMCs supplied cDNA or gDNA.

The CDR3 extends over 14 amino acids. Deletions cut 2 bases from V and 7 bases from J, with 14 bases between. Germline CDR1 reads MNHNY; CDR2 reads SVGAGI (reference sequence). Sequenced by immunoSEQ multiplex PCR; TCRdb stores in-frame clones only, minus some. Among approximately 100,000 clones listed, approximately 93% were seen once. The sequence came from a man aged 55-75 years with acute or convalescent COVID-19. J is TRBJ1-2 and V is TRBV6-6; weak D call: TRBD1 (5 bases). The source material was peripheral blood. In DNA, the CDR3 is TGTGCCAGCAGTTACGACAGCCAGGGAGGTGGCTACACCTTC. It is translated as CASSYDSQGGGYTF.